This T cell receptor beta chain is from a study of blood T cell repertoires in COVID-19. Across the whole study: Spain, Italy and the United States supplied samples that represented acute and convalescent COVID-19. Sources were T cells, B-cell-depleted T cells, or PBMCs; the material itself was cDNA or gDNA.

The CDR3 is 18 amino acids. With V trimmed by 5 bases and J by 3 bases, 14 bases remained unmatched. CDR1 SGHVS and CDR2 FQNEAQ come from the germline V gene. How the authors handled the data: From reference gene primer amplification, estimates of nucleated cell counts were derived. Data came from immunoSEQ multiplex PCR; TCRdb stores just in-frame clones and leaves some out. That table furnishes V, J and clone size, whereas the DNA furnished D and trimming. The sample contains about 140,000 clones, around three quarters of which appear only once. The chain uses TRBV7-8 and TRBJ1-5; TRBD1 agrees at 9 bases. The source material was peripheral blood. This TCR derives from an elderly man with acute or convalescent COVID-19. As DNA, the CDR3 is TGTGCCAGCAGCCCAAGTTACGCCGGGACAGGGAACAATCAGCCCCAGCATTTT. Its translation is CASSPSYAGTGNNQPQHF. Looking up the rest from reference TRBV7-8 and TRBJ1-5 gives the full variable domain: GAGVSQSPRYKVAKRGQDVALRCDPISGHVSLFWYQQALGQGPEFLTYFQNEAQLDKSGLPSDRFFAERPEGSVSTLKIQRTQQEDSAVYLCASSPSYAGTGNNQPQHFGDGTRLSIL.